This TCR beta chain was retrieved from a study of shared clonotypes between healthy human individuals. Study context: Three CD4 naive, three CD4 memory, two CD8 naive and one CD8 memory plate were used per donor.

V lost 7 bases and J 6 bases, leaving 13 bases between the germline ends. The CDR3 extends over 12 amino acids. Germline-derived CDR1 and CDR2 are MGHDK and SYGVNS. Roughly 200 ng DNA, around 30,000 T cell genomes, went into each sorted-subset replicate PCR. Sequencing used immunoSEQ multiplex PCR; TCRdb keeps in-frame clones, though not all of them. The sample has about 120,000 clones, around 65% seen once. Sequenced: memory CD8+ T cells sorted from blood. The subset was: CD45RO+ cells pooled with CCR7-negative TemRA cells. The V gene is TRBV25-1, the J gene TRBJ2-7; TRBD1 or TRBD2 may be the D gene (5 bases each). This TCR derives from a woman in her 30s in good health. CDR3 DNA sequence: TGTGCCAGCATAACGAGGGGTGGCGAGCAGTACTTC. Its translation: CASITRGGEQYF.